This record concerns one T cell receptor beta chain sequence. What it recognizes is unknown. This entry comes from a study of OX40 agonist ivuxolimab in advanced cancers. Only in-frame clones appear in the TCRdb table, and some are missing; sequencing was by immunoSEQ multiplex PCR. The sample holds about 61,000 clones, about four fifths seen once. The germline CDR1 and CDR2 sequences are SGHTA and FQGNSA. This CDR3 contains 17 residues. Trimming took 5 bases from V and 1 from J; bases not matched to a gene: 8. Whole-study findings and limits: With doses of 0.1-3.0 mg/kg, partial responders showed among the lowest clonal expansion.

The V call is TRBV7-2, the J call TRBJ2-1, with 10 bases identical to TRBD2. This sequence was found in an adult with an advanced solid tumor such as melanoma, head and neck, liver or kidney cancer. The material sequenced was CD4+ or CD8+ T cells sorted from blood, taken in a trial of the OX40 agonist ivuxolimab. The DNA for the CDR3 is TGTGCCAGCAGCCGTGAAAGCGGGGGGGGGTCCTACAATGAGCAGTTCTTC. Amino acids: CASSRESGGGSYNEQFF.